The next 29 T cell receptor beta chains were all read from a single sample in a study of blood T cell repertoires in COVID-19. Clones were read by immunoSEQ multiplex PCR, and TCRdb kept only the in-frame ones, dropping some. The sample lists more than 300,000 clones; about 87% were seen once. Sequenced material: peripheral blood. These receptors all come from a young woman with COVID-19, enrolled during active disease.

The genes are TRBV30 and TRBJ1-4; D uncertain. The germline V gene has CDR1 GTSNPN and CDR2 SVGIG (reference sequence). The CDR3 consists of 12 residues. V was trimmed by 3 bases and J by 4 bases, leaving 6 bases between them. The CDR3 nucleotides read TGTGCCTGGAGGGCCAGTAATGAAAAACTGTTTTTT. Amino acid sequence: CAWRASNEKLFF.

This clone appeared once. The genes are TRBV18 and TRBJ2-1; 11 bases agree with TRBD1. Germline CDR1 KGHSH, CDR2 LQKENI. The CDR3 spans 15 residues. The V gene end was trimmed by 8 bases and the J gene end by 4 bases; junction bases not matched to a gene: 7. The CDR3 region has the DNA TGTGCCAGCGCGAGGGACAGGGGGACATACAATGAGCAGTTCTTC. Translated, it gives CASARDRGTYNEQFF.

V and J are TRBV7-9 and TRBJ2-2; D is uncertain. CDR3 length: 12 amino acids. The V end lost 5 bases, the J end lost 6 bases, and 7 bases lay between the germline ends. Germline V gene lookup returns CDR1 SEHNR and CDR2 FQNEAQ (reference sequence). CDR3 DNA sequence: TGTGCCAGCAGCCTTCCTGCCGGGGAGCTGTTTTTT. This codes for CASSLPAGELFF. Looking up the rest from reference TRBV7-9 and TRBJ2-2 gives the full variable domain: DTGVSQNPRHKITKRGQNVTFRCDPISEHNRLYWYRQTLGQGPEFLTYFQNEAQLEKSRLLSDRFSAERPKGSFSTLEIQRTEQGDSAMYLCASSLPAGELFFGEGSRLTVL.

The chain uses TRBV15 and TRBJ1-1; the D gene is possibly TRBD1 (6 bases). CDR1 and CDR2 from the germline V gene are LNHNV and YYDKDF (reference sequence). V dropped 0 bases and J dropped 2 bases, with 10 bases sitting between them. The CDR3 spans 15 residues. The DNA for the CDR3 is TGTGCCACCAGCAGAGATCGGGGGGGCAACACTGAAGCTTTCTTT. This sequence encodes CATSRDRGGNTEAFF.

J is TRBJ2-3 and V is TRBV5-1; D possibly corresponds to TRBD2 (6 bases). In germline, CDR1 is SGHRS, CDR2 YFSETQ. Trimming took off 5 bases at V and 4 bases at J, with 17 bases between the two ends. The CDR3 totals 15 residues. The CDR3 here is CASRGVGGPPDTQYF. The DNA for the CDR3 is TGCGCCAGCAGGGGGGTGGGAGGCCCCCCAGATACGCAGTATTTT.

The J gene is TRBJ1-1, the V gene TRBV11-2; D is uncertain. The CDR3 is 12 amino acids. Per germline, CDR1 SGHAT and CDR2 FQNNGV. With 6 bases removed from V and 6 bases from J, the gap between germline ends came to 11 bases. CDR3 protein: CASRLGVSEAFF. In nucleotides, the CDR3 is TGTGCCAGCAGACTAGGTGTCTCTGAAGCTTTCTTT.

This clone was recorded once. The chain carries TRBV6-6 and TRBJ2-7, with 8 positions matching TRBD2. Germline loops: CDR1 MNHNY, CDR2 SVGAGI (reference sequence). CDR3 length: 14 residues. J was trimmed by 0 bases and V by 5 bases; bases with no gene match: 3. CDR3 region: CASSPGLGSYEQYF. The CDR3 coding sequence is TGTGCCAGCAGTCCGGGACTAGGCTCCTACGAGCAGTACTTC.

The chain recombines TRBV5-1 with TRBJ2-1, with D possibly being TRBD2 (6 bases). Germline values: CDR1 SGHRS, CDR2 YFSETQ. With 1 base removed from V and 2 bases from J, the gap between germline ends came to 7 bases. This CDR3 region has 14 residues. Here the CDR3 reads CASSLSGAYNEQFF. CDR3 coding DNA: TGCGCCAGCAGCTTGTCGGGAGCCTACAATGAGCAGTTCTTC.

This rearrangement joins TRBV7-2 to TRBJ1-1; the D is unclear. This CDR3 is 15 amino acids long. CDR1 is SGHTA and CDR2 is FQGNSA in the germline V gene. The V gene lost 0 bases and the J gene lost 1 base, with 9 bases spanning the gap. The chain's CDR3 is CASSLARTPNTEAFF. As DNA, the CDR3 is TGTGCCAGCAGCTTAGCTAGGACTCCGAACACTGAAGCTTTCTTT.

V and J are TRBV10-2 and TRBJ1-1, with D possibly TRBD1 on 6 matching bases. The CDR3 sequence is 15 residues long. Trimming took 0 bases from V and 0 from J, leaving 8 bases between them. CDR1 is WSHSY, CDR2 SAAADI, per germline. The CDR3 spells CASSESGALNTEAFF. CDR3 bases: TGCGCCAGCAGTGAGTCGGGGGCCTTGAACACTGAAGCTTTCTTT.

The chain has TRBV5-1 and TRBJ2-5, with 8 bases matching TRBD1. The ends lost 2 bases at V and 5 bases at J; junction bases unmatched: 5. This CDR3 is built from 14 residues. Per germline, CDR1 SGHRS and CDR2 YFSETQ. The chain's CDR3 is CASSFPDRAETQYF. Written as DNA, the CDR3 is TGCGCCAGCAGCTTCCCGGACAGGGCTGAGACCCAGTACTTC.

The chain is built from TRBV6-5 and TRBJ1-2; the match to TRBD1 covers 9 bases. The ends lost 4 bases at V and 6 bases at J; junction bases unmatched: 6. CDR3 size: 14 residues. CDR1 and CDR2 from the germline V gene are MNHEY and SVGAGI. The CDR3: CASSSTGGGDGYTF. As DNA, the CDR3 is TGTGCCAGCAGTTCCACAGGGGGCGGAGATGGCTACACCTTC.

V gene TRBV9 combines with J gene TRBJ2-4; 11 bases align to TRBD2. The junction had 8 bases not matched to a gene; V was cut back by 4 bases and J by 8 bases. The CDR3 runs to 15 residues. Germline CDR1 and CDR2: SGDLS and YYNGEE. For the CDR3, the DNA is TGTGCCAGCAGCCCGCTAGCGGGAGGAGGGGACATTCAGTACTTC. It translates to CASSPLAGGGDIQYF.

The chain combines TRBV18 with TRBJ2-5; no definite D call. Germline loops: CDR1 KGHSH, CDR2 LQKENI. With 1 base removed from V and 4 bases from J, the gap between germline ends came to 7 bases. The CDR3 covers 13 residues. CDR3 nucleotides: TGTGCCAGCTCACCACAGAGAATAGAGACCCAGTACTTC. The encoded protein is CASSPQRIETQYF.

This clone was found once. This sequence joins TRBV10-3 and TRBJ2-1, with 10 bases identical to TRBD2. CDR3 length equals 15 residues. Germline V gives CDR1 ENHRY, CDR2 SYGVKD. V trimming: 3 bases; J trimming: 8 bases; junction bases outside the gene matches: 7. In DNA, the CDR3 is TGTGCCATCAGTGACCCTAGCGGGAGAACGGATGAGCAGTTCTTC. Its translation is CAISDPSGRTDEQFF.

The chain couples TRBV5-1 to TRBJ2-1; D remains ambiguous. V lost 4 bases to trimming and J lost 5 bases, with 22 bases between them. Germline values: CDR1 SGHRS, CDR2 YFSETQ. This CDR3 spans 17 amino acids. In DNA, the CDR3 is TGCGCCAGCAGCCTCCGGTTAGCTTCGAATCTCGACAATGAGCAGTTCTTC. Residues: CASSLRLASNLDNEQFF.

This chain links TRBV3-1 (or the pseudogene TRBV3-2) with TRBJ2-3, with 8 bases aligning to TRBD2. CDR3 length equals 16 residues. CDR1 is LGHDT, CDR2 YNNKEL, per germline (reference sequence). With V trimmed by 4 bases and J by 1 base, 7 bases remained unmatched. CDR3 sequence: CASSPRGAGGTDTQYF. DNA for the CDR3: TGTGCCAGCAGCCCTAGGGGAGCGGGAGGCACAGATACGCAGTATTTT.

V gene TRBV28 combines with J gene TRBJ1-1; TRBD1 matches at 9 bases. Losses at the gene ends were 6 bases for V and 1 base for J; bases not matched to a gene: 9. Germline CDR1 reads MDHEN; CDR2 reads SYDVKM. The CDR3 runs to 16 residues. The CDR3 DNA is TGTGCCAGCAGCCTTTTACCGGGACAGGGGAACACTGAAGCTTTCTTT. This sequence encodes CASSLLPGQGNTEAFF.

The gene calls are TRBV4-1 and TRBJ2-5, with D perhaps TRBD2 (6 bases). The CDR3 contains 14 residues. Trimming took off 1 base at V and 4 bases at J, with 10 bases between the two ends. Germline loops: CDR1 MGHRA, CDR2 YSYEKL. For the CDR3, the DNA is TGCGCCAGCAGCCAAGTTGGGGGGTCAGAGACCCAGTACTTC. Amino acids: CASSQVGGSETQYF.

The chain combines TRBV30 with TRBJ2-1, with 11 bases fitting TRBD1. The germline gives CDR1 GTSNPN, CDR2 SVGIG (reference sequence). V lost 3 bases and J lost 7; bases outside the gene matches: 14. The CDR3 runs to 17 residues. The CDR3 sequence is CAWRAAYWDRGGNEQFF. The CDR3 DNA is TGTGCCTGGAGAGCCGCTTATTGGGACAGGGGGGGAAATGAGCAGTTCTTC.

The chain couples TRBV24-1 to TRBJ1-5, with a possible D match to TRBD1 (6 bases). The germline gives CDR1 KGHDR, CDR2 SFDVKD. The CDR3 contains 15 residues. V was cut by 4 bases and J by 4 bases, with 13 bases left in between. CDR3 DNA sequence: TGTGCCACCAGTGAGTCGGACAGTTGGAATCAGCCCCAGCATTTT. This encodes CATSESDSWNQPQHF.

The chain couples TRBV2 to TRBJ2-7; TRBD1 matches 9 bases. The CDR3 totals 13 residues. The J segment lost 7 bases and the V segment lost 8 bases, leaving 9 bases of the junction unmatched. Germline CDR1 SNHLY, CDR2 FYNNEI. Here the CDR3 DNA reads TGTGCCAGCGGGGGGGACAGGGTGCGGGAGCAGTACTTC. Amino acids: CASGGDRVREQYF.

This chain links TRBV5-6 with TRBJ2-2; TRBD2 might be the D (6 bases). Germline values: CDR1 SGHDT, CDR2 YYEEEE. This CDR3 contains 16 residues. V was pared by 1 base and J by 3 bases, with 13 bases between. DNA of the CDR3: TGTGCCAGCAGCTTGATCCAGCGGAGGGACACCGGGGAGCTGTTTTTT. Translation: CASSLIQRRDTGELFF.

This chain uses TRBV15 with TRBJ2-1; D possibly corresponds to TRBD2 (6 bases). V was cut by 5 bases and J by 0 bases, with 17 bases left in between. There are 17 residues in the CDR3. Looked up from germline, CDR1 is LNHNV and CDR2 is YYDKDF (reference sequence). The CDR3 is CATSPLGGELSYNEQFF. The CDR3 bases are TGTGCCACCAGCCCTTTGGGGGGAGAGCTCTCCTACAATGAGCAGTTCTTC.

J is TRBJ1-5 and V is TRBV7-8; maybe TRBD1 (5 bases). The V gene's germline CDR1 is SGHVS and CDR2 FQNEAQ. Deletions cut 1 base from V and 7 bases from J, with 11 bases between. The CDR3 spans 14 residues. CDR3 protein: CASSLDGGGQPQHF. CDR3 nucleotide sequence: TGTGCCAGCAGCTTAGACGGGGGAGGACAGCCCCAGCATTTT.

This clone was found once. The chain combines TRBV10-3 with TRBJ1-1; D uncertain. Trimming removed 3 bases from V and 0 bases from J, with 11 bases in between. CDR1 ENHRY and CDR2 SYGVKD come from the germline V gene. The CDR3 runs 15 residues. CDR3 coding DNA: TGTGCCATCAGTGACCCCTCGAGAATGAACACTGAAGCTTTCTTT. Its translation: CAISDPSRMNTEAFF.

The CDR3 bases are TGTGCCAGCAGTCCACCCGGGACTGCAGCCTACGAGCAGTACTTC. Translated, it gives CASSPPGTAAYEQYF. This chain uses TRBV25-1 with TRBJ2-7; perhaps TRBD2 as D (6 bases). CDR3 length equals 15 residues. Per germline, CDR1 MGHDK and CDR2 SYGVNS. V was trimmed by 5 bases and J by 2 bases, leaving 16 bases between them.

J is TRBJ1-4 and V is TRBV28; perhaps TRBD1 as D (6 bases). Trimming took off 5 bases at V and 8 bases at J, with 15 bases between the two ends. Germline assignment: CDR1 MDHEN and CDR2 SYDVKM. The CDR3 consists of 14 residues. The CDR3 is CASSEGGDREKLFF. CDR3 DNA: TGTGCCAGCAGTGAAGGGGGGGATAGGGAAAAACTGTTTTTT.

The chain combines TRBV28 with TRBJ1-1; D is undetermined. The germline V and J ends were trimmed by 6 bases and 3 bases, with 11 bases remaining between them. The CDR3 loop spans 13 amino acids. Germline V gene lookup returns CDR1 MDHEN and CDR2 SYDVKM. The chain's CDR3 is CASRQLGDTEAFF. The DNA of the CDR3 is TGTGCCAGCAGGCAACTCGGGGACACTGAAGCTTTCTTT.